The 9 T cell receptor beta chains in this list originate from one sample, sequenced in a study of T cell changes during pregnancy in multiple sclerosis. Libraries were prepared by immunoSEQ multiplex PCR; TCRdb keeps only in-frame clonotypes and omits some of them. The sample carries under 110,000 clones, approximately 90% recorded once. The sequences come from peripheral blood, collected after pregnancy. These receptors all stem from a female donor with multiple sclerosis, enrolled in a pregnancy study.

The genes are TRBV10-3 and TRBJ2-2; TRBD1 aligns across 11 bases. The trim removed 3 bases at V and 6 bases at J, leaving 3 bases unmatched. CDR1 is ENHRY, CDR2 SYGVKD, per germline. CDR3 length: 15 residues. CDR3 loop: CAISDRGQGAGELFF. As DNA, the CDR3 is TGTGCCATCAGTGACCGGGGACAGGGGGCCGGGGAGCTGTTTTTT.

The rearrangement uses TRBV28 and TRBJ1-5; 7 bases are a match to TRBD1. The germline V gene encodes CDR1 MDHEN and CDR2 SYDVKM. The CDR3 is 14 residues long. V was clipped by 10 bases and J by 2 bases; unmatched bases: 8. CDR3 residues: CATRRQGGNQPQHF. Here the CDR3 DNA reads TGTGCCACCCGAAGACAGGGCGGCAATCAGCCCCAGCATTTT.

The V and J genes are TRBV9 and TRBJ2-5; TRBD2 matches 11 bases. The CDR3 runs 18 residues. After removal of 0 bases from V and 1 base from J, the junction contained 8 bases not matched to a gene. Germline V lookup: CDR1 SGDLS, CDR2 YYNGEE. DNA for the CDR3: TGTGCCAGCAGCGTAGGGACTAGCGGGCCCACAACCCAAGAGACCCAGTACTTC. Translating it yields CASSVGTSGPTTQETQYF.

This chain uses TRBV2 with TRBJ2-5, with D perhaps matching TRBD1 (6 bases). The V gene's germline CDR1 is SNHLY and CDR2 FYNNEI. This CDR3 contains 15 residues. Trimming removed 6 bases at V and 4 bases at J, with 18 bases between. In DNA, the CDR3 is TGTGCCAGCAGAAGTGCCGTTGGACAGCGAGAGACCCAGTACTTC. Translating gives CASRSAVGQRETQYF.

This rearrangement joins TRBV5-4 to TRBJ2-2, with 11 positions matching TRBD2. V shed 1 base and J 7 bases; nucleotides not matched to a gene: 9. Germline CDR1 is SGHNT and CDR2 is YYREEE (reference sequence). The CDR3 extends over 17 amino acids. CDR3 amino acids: CASSLTSGGAGFGELFF. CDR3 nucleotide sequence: TGTGCCAGCAGCTTGACTAGCGGGGGAGCGGGGTTCGGGGAGCTGTTTTTT.

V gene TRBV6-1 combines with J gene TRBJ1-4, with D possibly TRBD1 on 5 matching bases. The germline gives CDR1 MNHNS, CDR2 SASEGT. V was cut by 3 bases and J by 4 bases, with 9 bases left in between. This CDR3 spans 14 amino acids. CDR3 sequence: CASSEQGVNEKLFF. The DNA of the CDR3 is TGTGCCAGCAGTGAGCAAGGGGTTAATGAAAAACTGTTTTTT.

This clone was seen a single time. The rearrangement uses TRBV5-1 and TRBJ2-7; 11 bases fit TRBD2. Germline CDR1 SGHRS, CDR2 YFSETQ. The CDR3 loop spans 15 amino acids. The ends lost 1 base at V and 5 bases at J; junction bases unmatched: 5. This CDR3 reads CASSLRLAGSHEQYF. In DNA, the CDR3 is TGCGCCAGCAGCTTGAGACTAGCGGGGAGTCACGAGCAGTACTTC.

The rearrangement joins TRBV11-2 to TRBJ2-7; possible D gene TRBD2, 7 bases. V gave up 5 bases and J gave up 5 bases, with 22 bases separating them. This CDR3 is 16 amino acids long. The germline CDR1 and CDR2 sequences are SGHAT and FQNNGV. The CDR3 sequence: CASSPRGAGVFHEQYF. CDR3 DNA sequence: TGTGCCAGCAGCCCCCGGGGGGCGGGAGTCTTCCACGAGCAGTACTTC.

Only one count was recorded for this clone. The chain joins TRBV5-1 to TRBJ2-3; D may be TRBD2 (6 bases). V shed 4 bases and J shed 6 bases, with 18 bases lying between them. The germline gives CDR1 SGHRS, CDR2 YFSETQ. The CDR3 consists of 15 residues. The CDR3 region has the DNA TGCGCCAGCAGCGGGAGCGGGTCCTCTGGGGATACGCAGTATTTT. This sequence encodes CASSGSGSSGDTQYF.